This T cell receptor (beta chain) stems from a study of cytomegalovirus exposure and HLA in healthy donors. Regarding this clone: Its specificity is not known.

The germline V and J ends were trimmed by 1 base and 5 bases, with 15 bases remaining between them. Germline values: CDR1 SGHTA, CDR2 FQGNSA. CDR3 length equals 15 residues. PCR was performed using 60 Vbeta and 13 Jbeta primers. Assay: immunoSEQ multiplex PCR; the TCRdb copy retains only in-frame clones and omits some. The table records about 120,000 clones, 80% of them present only once. Study-level findings and limits: In vitro experiments confirmed that a few CMV-associated chains were specific for CMV antigens. TRBV6-2, TRBV6-3 and other indistinguishable V segments were excluded.

The rearrangement joins TRBV7-2 to TRBJ2-7, with TRBD2 as a possible D gene (7 bases). The sequenced sample consisted of PBMCs. The TCR originated in a female donor in good health and CMV-seronegative. In nucleotides, the CDR3 is TGTGCCAGCAGCTTAGGTTACCAGGGGAGGGACGAGCAGTACTTC. Translated: CASSLGYQGRDEQYF.